This T cell receptor (beta chain) was profiled in a study of blood T cells in healthy people across ages. General study findings and limits: TCR beta diversity per million T cells fell roughly linearly with age.

A second PCR of about 7 to 12 cycles used a sample-barcoded 5' primer and a J-beta primer mix. Via MiXCR, TCRdb re-called the 5' RACE reads, giving one row per CDR3 protein. Seen here are some 800,000 distinct CDR3 sequences, under 55% observed once, and the top ten hold roughly a fifth. About this clonotype: As yet, its antigen is unknown.

Germline CDR1 SGHKS, CDR2 YYEKEE (reference sequence). This CDR3 spans 17 amino acids. Sequencing was carried out using blood. V is TRBV5-5 and J is TRBJ2-7; D possibly uses TRBD1 or TRBD2 (6 bases each). The J call may be faulty, since TRBJ2-5 better matches the DNA end. The receptor comes from a man between 60 and 75 years old in good health. The CDR3 DNA reads TGTGCCAGCAGCCGCCACGGAGGGGGGCCGGCGGAAGAGACCCAGTACTTC. It is translated as CASSRHGGGPAEETQYF.